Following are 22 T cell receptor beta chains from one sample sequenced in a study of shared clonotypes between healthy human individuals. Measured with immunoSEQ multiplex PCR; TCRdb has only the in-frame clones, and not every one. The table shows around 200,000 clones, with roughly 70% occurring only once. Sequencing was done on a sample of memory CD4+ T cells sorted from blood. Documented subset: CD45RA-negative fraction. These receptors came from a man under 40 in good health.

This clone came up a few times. The DNA of the CDR3 is TGTGCTAGTGGTTTGGTACTTCCAGATAGAAACTATGGCTACACCTTC. This sequence encodes CASGLVLPDRNYGYTF. V gene TRBV12-5 combines with J gene TRBJ1-2; unclear D gene. Germline V gene lookup returns CDR1 LGHNT and CDR2 FRNRAP. The CDR3 has 16 residues. Trimming took off 0 bases at V and 2 bases at J, with 13 bases between the two ends.

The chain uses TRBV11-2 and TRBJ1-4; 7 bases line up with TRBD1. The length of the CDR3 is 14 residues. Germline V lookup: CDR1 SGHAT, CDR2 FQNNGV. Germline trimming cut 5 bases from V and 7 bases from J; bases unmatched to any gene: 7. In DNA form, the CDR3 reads TGTGCCAGCAGCCCGGACAGGTTTGGTGAAAAACTGTTTTTT. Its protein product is CASSPDRFGEKLFF. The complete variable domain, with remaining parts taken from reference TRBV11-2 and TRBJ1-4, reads EAGVAQSPRYKIIEKRQSVAFWCNPISGHATLYWYQQILGQGPKLLIQFQNNGVVDDSQLPKDRFSAERLKGVDSTLKIQPAKLEDSAVYLCASSPDRFGEKLFFGSGTQLSVL.

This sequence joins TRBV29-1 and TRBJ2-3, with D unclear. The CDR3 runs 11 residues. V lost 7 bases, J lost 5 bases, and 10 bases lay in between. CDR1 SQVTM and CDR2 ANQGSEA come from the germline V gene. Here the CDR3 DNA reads TGCAGCGCCTCGAACCAAGATACGCAGTATTTT. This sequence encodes CSASNQDTQYF.

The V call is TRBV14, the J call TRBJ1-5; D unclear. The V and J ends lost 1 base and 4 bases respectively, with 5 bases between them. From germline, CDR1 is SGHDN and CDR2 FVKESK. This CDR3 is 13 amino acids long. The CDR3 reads CASSQGVNQPQHF. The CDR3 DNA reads TGTGCCAGCAGCCAAGGGGTAAATCAGCCCCAGCATTTT.

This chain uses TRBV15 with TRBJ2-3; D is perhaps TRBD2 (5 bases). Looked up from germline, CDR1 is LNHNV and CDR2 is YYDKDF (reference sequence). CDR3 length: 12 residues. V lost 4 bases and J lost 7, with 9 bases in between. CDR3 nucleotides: TGTGCCACCAGCACACTAGGTTATACGCAGTATTTT. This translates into CATSTLGYTQYF.

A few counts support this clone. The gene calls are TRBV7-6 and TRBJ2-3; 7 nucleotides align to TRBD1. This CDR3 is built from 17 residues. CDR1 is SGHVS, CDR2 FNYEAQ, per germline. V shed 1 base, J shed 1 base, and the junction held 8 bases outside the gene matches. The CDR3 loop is CASSLETGNVGTDTQYF. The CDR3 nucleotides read TGTGCCAGCAGCTTAGAGACAGGGAACGTCGGCACAGATACGCAGTATTTT. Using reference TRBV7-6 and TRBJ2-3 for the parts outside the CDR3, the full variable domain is GAGVSQSPRYKVTKRGQDVALRCDPISGHVSLYWYRQALGQGPEFLTYFNYEAQQDKSGLPNDRFSAERPEGSISTLTIQRTEQRDSAMYRCASSLETGNVGTDTQYFGPGTRLTVL.

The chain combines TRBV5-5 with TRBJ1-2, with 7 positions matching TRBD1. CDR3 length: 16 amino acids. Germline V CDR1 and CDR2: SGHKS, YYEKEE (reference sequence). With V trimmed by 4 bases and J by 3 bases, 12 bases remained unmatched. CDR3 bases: TGTGCCAGCAGCCCCGCCCTGGACAGGTATTACTATGGCTACACCTTC. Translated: CASSPALDRYYYGYTF.

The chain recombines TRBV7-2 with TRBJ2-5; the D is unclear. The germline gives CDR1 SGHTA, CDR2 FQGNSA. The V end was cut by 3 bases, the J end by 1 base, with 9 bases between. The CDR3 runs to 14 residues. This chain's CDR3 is CASSFRDPQETQYF. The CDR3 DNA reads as TGTGCCAGCAGCTTCCGCGACCCCCAAGAGACCCAGTACTTC.

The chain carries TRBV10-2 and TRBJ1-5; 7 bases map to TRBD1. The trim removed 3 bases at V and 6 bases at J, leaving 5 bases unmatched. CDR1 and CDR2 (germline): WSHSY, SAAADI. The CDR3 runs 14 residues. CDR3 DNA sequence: TGCGCCAGCAGTGAAGACAGGGTAGGTCAGCCCCAGCATTTT. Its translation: CASSEDRVGQPQHF.

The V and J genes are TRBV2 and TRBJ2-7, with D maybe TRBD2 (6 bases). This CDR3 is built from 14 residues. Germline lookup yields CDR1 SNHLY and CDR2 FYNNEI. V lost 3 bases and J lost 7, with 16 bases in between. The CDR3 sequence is CASSDFGTFGEQYF. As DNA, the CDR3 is TGTGCCAGCAGTGATTTTGGGACTTTCGGGGAGCAGTACTTC.

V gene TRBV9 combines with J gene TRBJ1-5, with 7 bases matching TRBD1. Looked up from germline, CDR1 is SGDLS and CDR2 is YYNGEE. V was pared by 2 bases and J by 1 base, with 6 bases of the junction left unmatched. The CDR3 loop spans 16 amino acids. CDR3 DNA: TGTGCCAGCAGCGTGTTGGGACAGAAAAGCAATCAGCCCCAGCATTTT. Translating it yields CASSVLGQKSNQPQHF.

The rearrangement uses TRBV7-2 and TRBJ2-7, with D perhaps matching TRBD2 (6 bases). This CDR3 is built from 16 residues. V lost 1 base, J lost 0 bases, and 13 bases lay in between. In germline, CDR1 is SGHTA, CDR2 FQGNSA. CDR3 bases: TGTGCCAGCAGCTTAGTCAGCGGGCCCCCCTCCTACGAGCAGTACTTC. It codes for CASSLVSGPPSYEQYF.

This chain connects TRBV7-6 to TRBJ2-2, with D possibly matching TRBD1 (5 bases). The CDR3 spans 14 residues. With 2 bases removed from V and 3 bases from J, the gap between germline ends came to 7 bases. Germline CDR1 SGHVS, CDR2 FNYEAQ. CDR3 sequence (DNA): TGTGCCAGCAGCTTACAAGGGGACACCGGGGAGCTGTTTTTT. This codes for CASSLQGDTGELFF.

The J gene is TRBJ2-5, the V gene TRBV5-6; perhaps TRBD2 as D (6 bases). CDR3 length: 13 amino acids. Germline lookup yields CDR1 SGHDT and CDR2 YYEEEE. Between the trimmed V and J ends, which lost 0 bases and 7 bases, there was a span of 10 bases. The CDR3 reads CASSLGRGATQYF. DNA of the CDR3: TGTGCCAGCAGCTTGGGGAGGGGCGCGACCCAGTACTTC.

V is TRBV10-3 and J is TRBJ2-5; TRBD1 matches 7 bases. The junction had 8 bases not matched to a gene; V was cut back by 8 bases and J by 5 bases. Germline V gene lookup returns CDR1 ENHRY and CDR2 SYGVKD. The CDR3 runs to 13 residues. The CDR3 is CAIRQGEGETQYF. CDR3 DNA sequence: TGTGCCATCCGACAGGGTGAAGGGGAGACCCAGTACTTC.

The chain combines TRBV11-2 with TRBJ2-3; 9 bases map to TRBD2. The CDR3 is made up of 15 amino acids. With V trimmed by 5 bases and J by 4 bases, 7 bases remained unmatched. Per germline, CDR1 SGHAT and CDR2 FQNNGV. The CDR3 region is CASSLVSGSADTQYF. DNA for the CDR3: TGTGCCAGCAGCCTAGTTAGCGGGAGTGCAGATACGCAGTATTTT.

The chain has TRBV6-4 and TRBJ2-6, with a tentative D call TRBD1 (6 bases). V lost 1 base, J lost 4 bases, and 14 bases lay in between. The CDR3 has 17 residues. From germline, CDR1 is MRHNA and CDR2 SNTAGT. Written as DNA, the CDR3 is TGTGCCAGCAGTGACTTTCATTTGGGGGCCGGGGCCAACGTCCTGACTTTC. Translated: CASSDFHLGAGANVLTF.

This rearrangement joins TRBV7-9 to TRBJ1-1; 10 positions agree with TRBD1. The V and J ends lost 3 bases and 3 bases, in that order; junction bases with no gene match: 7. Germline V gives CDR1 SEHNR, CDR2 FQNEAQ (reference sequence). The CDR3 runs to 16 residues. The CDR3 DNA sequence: TGTGCCAGCAGCTTTGGGGGACAGGGGTTATACACTGAAGCTTTCTTT. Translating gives CASSFGGQGLYTEAFF.

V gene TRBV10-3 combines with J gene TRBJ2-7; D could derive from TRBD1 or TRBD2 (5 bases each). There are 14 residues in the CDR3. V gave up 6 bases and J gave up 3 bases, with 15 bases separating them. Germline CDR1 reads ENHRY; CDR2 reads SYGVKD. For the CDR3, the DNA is TGTGCCATCAGACCGCCGGGGACCAACTACGAGCAGTACTTC. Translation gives CAIRPPGTNYEQYF.

CDR3 nucleotide sequence: TGCGCCAGCAGCCCCCTAGCGGGCAGCTCCTACGAGCAGTACTTC. It codes for CASSPLAGSSYEQYF. The rearrangement uses TRBV5-1 and TRBJ2-7, with 8 bases that match TRBD2. The V segment lost 4 bases and the J segment 0 bases; nucleotides outside the gene matches: 6. Germline loops: CDR1 SGHRS, CDR2 YFSETQ. The CDR3 is 15 residues long.

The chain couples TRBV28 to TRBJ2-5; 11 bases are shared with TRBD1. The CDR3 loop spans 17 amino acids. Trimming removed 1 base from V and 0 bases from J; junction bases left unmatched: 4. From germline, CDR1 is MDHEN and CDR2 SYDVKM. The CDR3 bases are TGTGCCAGCAGTTTATCGGGACAGGGGGGGTACCAAGAGACCCAGTACTTC. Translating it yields CASSLSGQGGYQETQYF.

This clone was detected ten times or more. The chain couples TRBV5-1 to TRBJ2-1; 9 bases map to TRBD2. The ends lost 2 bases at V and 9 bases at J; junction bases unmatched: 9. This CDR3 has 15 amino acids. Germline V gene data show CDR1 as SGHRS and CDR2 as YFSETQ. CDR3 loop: CASSLDPGLAGEQFF. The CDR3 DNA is TGCGCCAGCAGCTTAGATCCGGGACTAGCCGGTGAGCAGTTCTTC.